A single sample gave rise to the 23 T cell receptor beta chains below, sequenced in a study of CD8+CD57+ T cells in acquired aplastic anemia. It was patients with CD8+CD57+ cell expansion by flow cytometry who were chosen for sequencing. Using genomic DNA as the template, TCR beta VDJ and CDR3 profiling was carried out. TCRdb re-called the reads with MiXCR, one entry per CDR3 protein. The table records a few hundred thousand distinct CDR3 sequences, approximately 51% of them present only once. Sequencing input: sorted CD4+, CD8+, or CD8+CD57+ T cells (not recorded which) from PBMCs. The receptors were gathered from a human donor with aplastic anemia.

Comment on this clonotype: A read error may be the cause here, since a much bigger clone is one base away. This chain joins TRBV6-4 and TRBJ1-2; the D gene is possibly TRBD1 (6 bases). This CDR3 region has 16 residues. CDR1 is MRHNA, CDR2 SNTAGT, per germline. CDR3 in DNA: TGTGCCAACAGTGAGCAGGGACAACTAATAAACTATGGCTACACCTTC. Its protein product is CANSEQGQLINYGYTF.

This clonotype was seen only once. A junction end diverges from the germline sequence, so it may reflect a read error. The rearrangement uses TRBV7-9 and TRBJ1-1, with TRBD1 as a possible D gene (6 bases). The CDR3 spans 15 residues. From germline, CDR1 is SEHNR and CDR2 FQNEAQ (reference sequence). DNA for the CDR3: TGTGCCAGCAGCTTAGGGGGCGGATGGGACACTGGAGCTTTCTTT. It translates to CASSLGGGWDTGAFF.

The rearrangement links TRBV5-4 to TRBJ2-2, with D perhaps matching TRBD1 or TRBD2 (5 bases each). Germline V gene lookup returns CDR1 SGHNT and CDR2 YYREEE (reference sequence). The CDR3 is made up of 17 amino acids. The ends were cut back, 0 bases at V and 2 bases at J, with 14 bases in the middle. Here the CDR3 DNA reads TGTGCCAGCAGCTTGGGATCAGGGACCAGAAACACCGGGGAGCTGTTTTTT. Amino acid sequence: CASSLGSGTRNTGELFF.

CDR3 nucleotide sequence: TGCAGTGCGCAGCCCGCTAGCGGGAGATACGAGCAGTACTTC. Encoded protein: CSAQPASGRYEQYF. The V call is TRBV20-1, the J call TRBJ2-7; 10 bases line up with TRBD2. The V and J ends lost 6 bases and 4 bases, in that order; junction bases with no gene match: 9. The CDR3 sequence is 14 residues long. Per the germline V gene, CDR1 is DFQATT and CDR2 is SNEGSKA (reference sequence).

This clonotype appeared many times. CDR3 protein: CASSFPVGQGDEKLFF. The CDR3, as DNA: TGTGCCAGCAGCTTCCCTGTTGGGCAGGGGGATGAAAAACTGTTTTTT. The chain couples TRBV9 to TRBJ1-4; 7 nucleotides match TRBD1. This CDR3 has 16 residues. The germline CDR1 and CDR2 sequences are SGDLS and YYNGEE. J lost 6 bases, V lost 4 bases, and 12 bases had no gene match.

Details on this clonotype: This may stem from a read error, because a much larger clone lies one nucleotide away. This chain uses TRBV5-1 with TRBJ2-5; D is unresolved. CDR3 length: 15 amino acids. Germline CDR1 reads SGHRS; CDR2 reads YFSETQ. The CDR3 coding sequence is TGCGCCAGCAGTTTGGCGGCAGGTCTCCAAGAGACCCAGTACTTC. Protein sequence: CASSLAAGLQETQYF.

In this sample, this clonotype turned up a few times. This rearrangement joins TRBV20-1 to TRBJ1-2, with unresolved D. Germline CDR1 and CDR2: DFQATT and SNEGSKA (reference sequence). The length of the CDR3 is 9 residues. The V and J ends lost 5 bases and 6 bases respectively, with 4 bases between them. Written as DNA, the CDR3 is TGCAGTGCTGGACATGGCTACACCTTC. Translating it yields CSAGHGYTF.

This clonotype was detected many times. The rearrangement links TRBV7-9 to TRBJ2-5; D not certain. Germline lookup yields CDR1 SEHNR and CDR2 FQNEAQ (reference sequence). The V end lost 4 bases, the J end lost 2 bases, and 14 bases lay between the germline ends. This CDR3 has 15 residues. The CDR3 loop reads CASSSGSLPQETQYF. The CDR3, as DNA: TGTGCCAGCAGCTCGGGCTCTTTGCCGCAAGAGACCCAGTACTTC.

This clonotype was seen at least ten times. The chain joins TRBV20-1 to TRBJ1-4; possibly TRBD1 for D (6 bases). Germline-derived CDR1 and CDR2 are DFQATT and SNEGSKA (reference sequence). The CDR3 is 11 residues long. V was pared by 1 base and J by 13 bases, with 10 bases between. CDR3 nucleotide sequence: TGCAGTGCTAGAGTAAGAGGGGGACTGTTTTTT. As protein: CSARVRGGLFF.

A note on this clonotype: This could be a read error, since a much larger clone is one nucleotide away. This CDR3 fails to terminate in the conserved phenylalanine or tryptophan, so it likely reflects a read error. V usage is TRBV6-1 and J usage is TRBJ1-2; D unclear. This CDR3 has 12 amino acids. In germline, CDR1 is MNHNS, CDR2 SASEGT. Deletions cut 8 bases from V and 4 bases from J, with 11 bases between. The DNA for the CDR3 is TGTGCCAGCGCGCAGCCCATCTATGGCTACACCTCC. This gives the protein CASAQPIYGYTS.

A remark on this clonotype: Because the CDR3 is missing its conserved closing phenylalanine or tryptophan, this is likely a read error. The DNA is omitted, as the CDR3 cannot be located on it reliably, and the CDR3 follows TCRdb's listing. The chain carries TRBV20-1 and TRBJ2-3. The CDR3 spans 14 residues, counting both ends. Germline V gene data show CDR1 as DFQATT and CDR2 as SNEGSKA (reference sequence). This chain's CDR3 is CSARPASGWDTQYS.

The sample holds one count of this clonotype. This could be a read error, since a much larger clone is one nucleotide away. This is likely a read error, given that the CDR3 carries no conserved phenylalanine or tryptophan at its end. The chain joins TRBV3-1 to TRBJ1-2; 8 nucleotides match TRBD1. V was pared by 2 bases and J by 6 bases, with 5 bases of the junction left unmatched. The CDR3 contains 14 residues. Per the germline V gene, CDR1 is LGHDT and CDR2 is YNNKEL (reference sequence). The CDR3 bases are TGTGCCAGCAGCCAATTTGGACAGGGCAATGGCTACACCTCC. Protein product: CASSQFGQGNGYTS.

This clonotype came up many times. The chain employs TRBV20-1 and TRBJ1-5; D gene ambiguous. Per the germline V gene, CDR1 is DFQATT and CDR2 is SNEGSKA (reference sequence). The CDR3 spans 15 residues. V was trimmed by 1 base and J by 0 bases, leaving 10 bases between them. CDR3 residues: CSARGSRNSNQPQHF. The CDR3, as DNA: TGCAGTGCTAGAGGTTCCCGGAATAGCAATCAGCCCCAGCATTTT.

With regard to this clonotype: This may be a read error, as it is one base from a much larger clone. The rearrangement links TRBV30 to TRBJ1-1, with TRBD1 as a possible D gene (5 bases). This CDR3 region has 13 residues. In germline, CDR1 is GTSNPN, CDR2 SVGIG (reference sequence). V dropped 5 bases and J dropped 1 base, with 11 bases sitting between them. For the CDR3, the DNA is TGTGCCTGGGAGGGGACGGGGAACACTGAAGCTTTCTTT. Its translation: CAWEGTGNTEAFF.

The chain joins TRBV7-2 to TRBJ1-5; D is unresolved. Trimming took 8 bases from V and 1 from J, leaving 6 bases between them. Per germline, CDR1 SGHTA and CDR2 FQGNSA. The length of the CDR3 is 12 residues. CDR3 in DNA: TGTGCCAGCGGCGTAAGCAATCAGCCCCAGCATTTT. It encodes CASGVSNQPQHF.

This clonotype was detected many times. This rearrangement joins TRBV6-1 to TRBJ2-2, with 11 positions matching TRBD2. The germline V gene has CDR1 MNHNS and CDR2 SASEGT. CDR3 length: 14 residues. The V and J ends lost 4 bases and 6 bases, in that order; junction bases with no gene match: 1. In DNA, the CDR3 is TGTGCCAGCAGTGTTAGCGGGGGGGCCGGGGAGCTGTTTTTT. Translated, it gives CASSVSGGAGELFF.

Of note for this clonotype: A much larger clone differs by one base, so this may be a read error. The genes are TRBV5-1 and TRBJ1-1; possibly TRBD1 for D (6 bases). Germline V gene lookup returns CDR1 SGHRS and CDR2 YFSETQ. This CDR3 comprises 14 residues. CDR3 DNA sequence: TGCGCCAGCAGCAGACAGGCCTCGAACATTGAAGCTTTCTTT. Amino acid sequence: CASSRQASNIEAFF.

The J gene is TRBJ2-1, the V gene TRBV7-6; 11 bases are a match to TRBD2. V trimming: 2 bases; J trimming: 4 bases; junction bases outside the gene matches: 7. Looked up from germline, CDR1 is SGHVS and CDR2 is FNYEAQ. The CDR3 length is 17 residues. The CDR3 spells CASSLSPLAGEYNEQFF. For the CDR3, the DNA is TGTGCCAGCAGCTTATCCCCACTAGCGGGGGAATACAATGAGCAGTTCTTC.

The chain couples TRBV6-5 to TRBJ1-4; the match to TRBD1 covers 7 bases. This CDR3 is 13 amino acids long. CDR1 MNHEY and CDR2 SVGAGI come from the germline V gene. The junction had 5 bases not matched to a gene; V was cut back by 6 bases and J by 7 bases. CDR3 bases: TGTGCCAGCAGACAGGGGAACACTGAAAAACTGTTTTTT. As protein: CASRQGNTEKLFF.

The rearrangement joins TRBV10-2 to TRBJ1-2; TRBD1 agrees at 11 bases. CDR3 length: 13 amino acids. With 6 bases clipped from V and 10 bases from J, the junction kept 7 bases outside the gene matches. The V gene's germline CDR1 is WSHSY and CDR2 SAAADI. The CDR3 loop is CASRGTGGKDYTF. The CDR3 region has the DNA TGCGCCAGCAGGGGGACAGGGGGGAAAGACTACACCTTC.

The chain has TRBV15 and TRBJ2-7; TRBD1 agrees at 10 bases. Looked up from germline, CDR1 is LNHNV and CDR2 is YYDKDF (reference sequence). J gave up 5 bases and V 10 bases, and 11 bases lay outside the gene matches. The CDR3 sequence is 14 residues long. CDR3 DNA sequence: TGTGCCAGCAGGGACAGGACAGGGGGGAACGAGCAGTACTTC. Protein sequence: CASRDRTGGNEQYF.

A remark on this clonotype: Since the CDR3 does not end with the conserved phenylalanine or tryptophan, this likely comes from a read error. The CDR3 nucleotides are TGTGCCTGGGTCGGCCGGTCCTACAATGAGCAGTTCTCC. Its translation is CAWVGRSYNEQFS. The chain employs TRBV30 and TRBJ2-1; D remains unclear. V was pared by 5 bases and J by 1 base, with 9 bases between. The CDR3 sequence is 13 residues long. Germline-derived CDR1 and CDR2 are GTSNPN and SVGIG (reference sequence).

As DNA, the CDR3 is TGTGCCAGCAGCCTTTATTCCACGGATACGCAGTATTTT. Amino acids: CASSLYSTDTQYF. The rearrangement links TRBV7-3 to TRBJ2-3; D remains ambiguous. This CDR3 has 13 residues. Germline V gives CDR1 SGHTA, CDR2 FQGTGA. The V and J ends lost 5 bases and 6 bases respectively, with 12 bases between them. The complete variable domain, with remaining parts taken from reference TRBV7-3 and TRBJ2-3, reads GAGVSQTPSNKVTEKGKYVELRCDPISGHTALYWYRQSLGQGPEFLIYFQGTGAADDSGLPNDRFFAVRPEGSVSTLKIQRTERGDSAVYLCASSLYSTDTQYFGPGTRLTVL.